This TCR beta chain was sequenced for a study of blood T cell repertoires in COVID-19. Study as a whole: Samples representing acute and convalescent COVID-19 were sourced from the United States, Italy and Spain. PBMCs, B-cell-depleted T cells, or T cells provided the cDNA or gDNA that made up the material.

CDR1 and CDR2 from the germline V gene are MNHNY and SVGAGI (reference sequence). The length of the CDR3 is 14 residues. Trimming pared 3 bases from V and 3 bases from J, leaving 9 bases between. In the original workflow: Estimated nucleated cell counts came from reference gene primer amplification. Here immunoSEQ multiplex PCR was the method, and the copy in TCRdb shows in-frame clones only, minus some. V and J calls and clone size are as listed in that table; D and trimming were resolved from the DNA. The sample has roughly 43,000 clones; 86% are singletons. Sample: peripheral blood. The chain joins TRBV6-6 to TRBJ1-5; D not resolved. The receptor was derived from a man aged 60-69 years with active COVID-19. DNA of the CDR3: TGTGCCAGCAGTTATGGGGAGGACAATCAGCCCCAGCATTTT. This sequence encodes CASSYGEDNQPQHF.